This is a list of T cell receptor beta chains from one sample in a study of cytomegalovirus exposure and HLA in healthy donors. Sequencing used immunoSEQ multiplex PCR; TCRdb keeps in-frame clones, though not all of them. The sample gives 150,000 or so clones, about 70% of which show up once; 8% to 13% is in the top ten. The sequenced sample was PBMCs. Receptor source: a man aged 25-40 years in good health and CMV-seropositive. CDR3s include the opening cysteine and the closing phenylalanine or tryptophan. Each record gives: V gene, J gene, clone size, D gene, CDR3 protein, CDR3 DNA. A D gene is named only where the DNA matches it firmly. The listing skips clone size in some rows; elsewhere it reads once, few, many or a size class.

>TRBV28|TRBJ1-5|.|TRBD1
CASSSGGSSNQPQHF
TGTGCCAGCAGTTCAGGGGGCTCGAGCAATCAGCCCCAGCATTTT
>TRBV2|TRBJ2-5|.|TRBD1
CASRTGQGIGETQYF
TGTGCCAGCAGGACCGGACAGGGGATCGGGGAGACCCAGTACTTC
>TRBV7-8|TRBJ2-7|.|TRBD2
CASSSLRLAGVKYEQYF
TGTGCCAGCAGCAGTCTTAGACTAGCGGGAGTTAAGTACGAGCAGTACTTC
>TRBV6-5|TRBJ1-1|few|TRBD1
CASSPRDREEAFF
TGTGCCAGCAGTCCCCGGGACAGGGAGGAAGCTTTCTTT
>TRBV6-6|TRBJ2-1|.|.
CASSYSSSGEQFF
TGTGCCAGCAGTTACTCGAGTTCAGGGGAGCAGTTCTTC
>TRBV13|TRBJ1-1|.|.
CASSSRLETEAFF
TGTGCCAGCAGCTCGCGTTTGGAGACTGAAGCTTTCTTT
>TRBV7-6|TRBJ2-7|.|TRBD1
CASSTGQGFYEQYF
TGTGCCAGCAGCACGGGACAGGGATTCTACGAGCAGTACTTC
>TRBV5-1|TRBJ1-2|.|.
CASSLAPGNYGYTF
TGCGCCAGCAGCTTGGCCCCCGGTAACTATGGCTACACCTTC
>TRBV27|TRBJ2-3|.|TRBD2
CASSPRLAGDRDTQYF
TGTGCCAGCAGTCCCCGATTAGCGGGAGATCGGGATACGCAGTATTTT
>TRBV5-6|TRBJ1-2|.|TRBD1
CASSGDRDRRSYTF
TGTGCCAGCAGCGGCGACCGGGACAGGAGAAGCTACACCTTC
>TRBV28|TRBJ2-2|.|.
CASSFIGFRQRPNTGELFF
TGTGCCAGCAGTTTTATTGGGTTTAGGCAGCGTCCGAACACCGGGGAGCTGTTTTTT
>TRBV9|TRBJ2-6|few|TRBD2
CASSVDGGSFSGANVLTF
TGTGCCAGCAGCGTAGACGGGGGGAGCTTTTCTGGGGCCAACGTCCTGACTTTC
>TRBV2|TRBJ1-2|.|TRBD1
CASSEVDRGWVGYTF
TGTGCCAGCAGTGAAGTGGACAGGGGGTGGGTTGGCTACACCTTC
>TRBV6-1|TRBJ2-7|once|.
CASSRLGGSYEQYF
TGTGCCAGCAGTCGCCTCGGGGGATCCTACGAGCAGTACTTC
>TRBV5-1|TRBJ1-3|.|.
CASSGGSADSGNTIYF
TGCGCCAGCTCCGGCGGCTCGGCAGACTCTGGAAACACCATATATTTT
>TRBV5-1|TRBJ1-4|.|.
CASSYSGAATNEKLFF
TGCGCCAGCAGCTACTCAGGGGCCGCAACTAATGAAAAACTGTTTTTT
>TRBV29-1|TRBJ2-1|few|.
CSVRTALDNEQFF
TGCAGCGTTCGGACAGCTTTAGACAATGAGCAGTTCTTC
>TRBV6-1|TRBJ1-5|few|.
CASSEAYQPQHF
TGTGCCAGCAGTGAAGCCTATCAGCCCCAGCATTTT
>TRBV30|TRBJ1-1|.|.
CAWSPGISTEAFF
TGTGCCTGGAGTCCAGGGATATCGACTGAAGCTTTCTTT
>TRBV5-1|TRBJ2-5|.|TRBD2
CASGPRAGLQETQYF
TGCGCCAGCGGCCCTCGAGCGGGACTCCAAGAGACCCAGTACTTC